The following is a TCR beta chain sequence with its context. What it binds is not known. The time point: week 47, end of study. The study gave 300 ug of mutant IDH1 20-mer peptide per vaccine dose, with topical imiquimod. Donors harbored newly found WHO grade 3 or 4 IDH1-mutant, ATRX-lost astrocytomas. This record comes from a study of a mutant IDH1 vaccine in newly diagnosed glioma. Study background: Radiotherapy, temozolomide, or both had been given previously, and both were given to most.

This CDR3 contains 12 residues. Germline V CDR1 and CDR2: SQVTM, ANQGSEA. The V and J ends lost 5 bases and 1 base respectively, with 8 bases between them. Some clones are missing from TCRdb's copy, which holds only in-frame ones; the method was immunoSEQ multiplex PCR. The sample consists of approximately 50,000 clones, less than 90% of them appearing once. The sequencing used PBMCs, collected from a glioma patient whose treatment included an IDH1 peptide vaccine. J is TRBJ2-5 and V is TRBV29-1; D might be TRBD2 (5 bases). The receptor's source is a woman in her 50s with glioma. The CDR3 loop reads CSVTGFQETQYF. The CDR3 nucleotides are TGCAGCGTTACGGGATTCCAAGAGACCCAGTACTTC.